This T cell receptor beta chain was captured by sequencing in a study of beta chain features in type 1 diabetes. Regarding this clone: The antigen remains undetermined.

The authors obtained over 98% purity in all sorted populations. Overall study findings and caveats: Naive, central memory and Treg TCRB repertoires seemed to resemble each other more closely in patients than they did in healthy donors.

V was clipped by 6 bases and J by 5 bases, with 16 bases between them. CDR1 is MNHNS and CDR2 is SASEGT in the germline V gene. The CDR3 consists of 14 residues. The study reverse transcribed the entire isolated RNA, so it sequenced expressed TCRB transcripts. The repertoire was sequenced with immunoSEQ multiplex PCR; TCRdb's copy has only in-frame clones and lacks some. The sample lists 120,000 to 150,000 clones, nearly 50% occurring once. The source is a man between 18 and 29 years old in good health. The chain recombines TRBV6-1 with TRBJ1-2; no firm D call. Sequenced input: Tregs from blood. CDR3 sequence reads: CASRPGRTIYGYTF. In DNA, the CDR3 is TGTGCCAGCAGACCCGGGAGAACTATTTATGGCTACACCTTC.